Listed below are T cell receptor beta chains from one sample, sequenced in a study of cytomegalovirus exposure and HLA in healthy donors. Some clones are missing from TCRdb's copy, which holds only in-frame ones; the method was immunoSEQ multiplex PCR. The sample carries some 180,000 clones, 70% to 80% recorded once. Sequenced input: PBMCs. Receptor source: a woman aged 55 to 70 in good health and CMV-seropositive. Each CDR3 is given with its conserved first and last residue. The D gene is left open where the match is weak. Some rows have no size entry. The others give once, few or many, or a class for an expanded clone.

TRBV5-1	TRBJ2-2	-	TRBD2	CASSLMAGGHGGELFF	TGCGCCAGCAGCTTGATGGCGGGAGGGCATGGCGGGGAGCTGTTTTTT
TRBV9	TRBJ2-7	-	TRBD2	CASSVGTSHPYEQYF	TGTGCCAGCAGCGTAGGGACTAGCCACCCCTACGAGCAGTACTTC
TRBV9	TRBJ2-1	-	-	CASSVYGEGSYNEQFF	TGTGCCAGCAGCGTCTACGGAGAGGGCTCCTACAATGAGCAGTTCTTC
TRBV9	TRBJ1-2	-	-	CASSQGLNYGYTF	TGTGCCAGCAGTCAGGGTCTGAACTATGGCTACACCTTC
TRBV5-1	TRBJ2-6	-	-	CASSVGRTGANVLTF	TGCGCCAGCAGCGTGGGGAGGACTGGGGCCAACGTCCTGACTTTC
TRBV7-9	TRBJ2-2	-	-	CASSSFSGGAGELFF	TGTGCCAGCAGCTCCTTTTCCGGGGGTGCCGGGGAGCTGTTTTTT
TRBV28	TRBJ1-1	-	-	CASSSMTGWGTEAFF	TGTGCCAGCAGTTCAATGACAGGATGGGGCACTGAAGCTTTCTTT
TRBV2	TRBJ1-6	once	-	CATIFSIGSPLHF	TGTGCCACAATATTCTCCATCGGTTCACCCCTCCACTTT
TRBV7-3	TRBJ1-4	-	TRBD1	CASSSYRGPNEKLFF	TGTGCCAGCAGCTCCTACAGGGGGCCTAACGAAAAACTGTTTTTT
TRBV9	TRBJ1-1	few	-	CASSVVSPNTEAFF	TGTGCCAGCAGCGTCGTTAGCCCGAACACTGAAGCTTTCTTT
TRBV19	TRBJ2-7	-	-	CASSIIGGEQYF	TGTGCCAGTAGTATAATAGGGGGCGAGCAGTACTTC
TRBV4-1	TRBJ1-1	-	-	CASSRTGTMNTEAFF	TGCGCCAGCAGCCGAACCGGGACAATGAACACTGAAGCTTTCTTT
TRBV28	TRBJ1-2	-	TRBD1	CASSLLGQGAYGYTF	TGTGCCAGCAGTTTATTAGGGCAGGGGGCATATGGCTACACCTTC
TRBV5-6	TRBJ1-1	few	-	CASSRETEAFF	TGTGCCAGCAGCCGAGAAACTGAAGCTTTCTTT
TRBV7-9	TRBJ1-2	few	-	CASSPSGVDGYTF	TGTGCCAGCAGCCCCTCCGGGGTGGATGGCTACACCTTC
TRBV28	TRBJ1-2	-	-	CASNSPRKNNYGYTF	TGTGCCAGCAACTCCCCGCGGAAAAATAACTATGGCTACACCTTC
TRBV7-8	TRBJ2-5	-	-	CASSLRGKTQYF	TGTGCCAGCAGCTTAAGGGGGAAGACCCAGTACTTC
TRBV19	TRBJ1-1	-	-	CASGIDLPQGLNTEAFF	TGTGCCAGTGGTATAGATCTCCCGCAGGGCCTGAACACTGAAGCTTTCTTT
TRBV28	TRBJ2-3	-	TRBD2	CASSASGLAGSTDTQYF	TGTGCCAGCAGTGCTTCGGGACTAGCGGGTAGCACAGATACGCAGTATTTT
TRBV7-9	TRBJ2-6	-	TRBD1	CASRTGYRGGANGLTF	TGTGCCAGCAGGACAGGGTATCGAGGTGGGGCCAACGGCCTGACTTTC
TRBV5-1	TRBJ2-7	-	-	CASSLEPGINEQYF	TGCGCCAGCAGCTTGGAGCCAGGGATCAACGAGCAGTACTTC
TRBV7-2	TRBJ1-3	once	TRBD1	CASSFGTGISGNTIYF	TGTGCCAGCAGTTTCGGGACAGGTATCTCTGGAAACACCATATATTTT
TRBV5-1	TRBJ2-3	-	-	CASSLNRDNTQYF	TGCGCCAGCAGCTTGAACAGGGACAATACGCAGTATTTT
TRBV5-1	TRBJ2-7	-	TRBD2	CASSLQPGLAGPSSYEQYF	TGCGCCAGCAGCTTGCAACCGGGACTAGCGGGCCCAAGCTCCTACGAGCAGTACTTC
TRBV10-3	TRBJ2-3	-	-	CAGRAGATDTQYF	TGTGCCGGACGGGCGGGGGCCACAGATACGCAGTATTTT
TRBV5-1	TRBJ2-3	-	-	CASSSGHKDTQYF	TGCGCCAGCAGCTCAGGACATAAAGATACGCAGTATTTT